Shown below are 10 T cell receptor beta chains from a single sample sequenced in a study of cytomegalovirus exposure and HLA in healthy donors. The PCR contained 60 Vbeta and 13 Jbeta primers. Measured with immunoSEQ multiplex PCR; TCRdb has only the in-frame clones, and not every one. The data show around 250,000 clones, 80% to 85% seen once. The sample comprised PBMCs. The source of these receptors is a woman aged 55-69 years in good health and CMV-seropositive.

This chain joins TRBV2 and TRBJ2-1; 16 bases are shared with TRBD2. Germline lookup yields CDR1 SNHLY and CDR2 FYNNEI. The CDR3 consists of 16 residues. V was pared by 5 bases and J by 8 bases, with 6 bases of the junction left unmatched. This CDR3 reads CASSFGTSGRADEQFF. Here the CDR3 DNA reads TGTGCCAGCAGTTTCGGGACTAGCGGGAGGGCCGATGAGCAGTTCTTC.

The chain recombines TRBV27 with TRBJ2-3, with TRBD1 as a possible D gene (6 bases). CDR1 and CDR2 (germline): MNHEY, SMNVEV (reference sequence). V was shortened by 4 bases and J by 1 base, with 12 bases between the two germline ends. CDR3 length equals 15 residues. The CDR3 loop reads CASSYLTGGTDTQYF. The DNA for the CDR3 is TGTGCCAGCAGTTACCTGACAGGTGGCACAGATACGCAGTATTTT.

The rearrangement links TRBV13 to TRBJ2-7, with D possibly TRBD1 on 6 matching bases. This CDR3 is 14 amino acids long. The germline V gene has CDR1 PRHDT and CDR2 FYEKMQ (reference sequence). Trimming removed 5 bases at V and 3 bases at J, with 14 bases between. CDR3 sequence reads: CASSIRDIRYEQYF. The CDR3 coding sequence is TGTGCCAGCAGCATCCGGGACATCCGCTACGAGCAGTACTTC.

This clone was counted only a few times. The chain joins TRBV7-8 to TRBJ2-5, with 8 bases identical to TRBD2. The J call is doubtful: the DNA matches TRBJ2-7 better. The CDR3 contains 16 residues. In germline, CDR1 is SGHVS, CDR2 FQNEAQ. The CDR3 sequence: CASSLLGSGTTYEQYF. CDR3 coding DNA: TGTGCCAGCAGCTTACTGGGTAGCGGGACTACCTACGAGCAGTACTTC.

The chain carries TRBV18 and TRBJ2-6, with TRBD1 matching over 7 bases. CDR3 length equals 15 residues. Germline V gives CDR1 KGHSH, CDR2 LQKENI. The J segment lost 3 bases and the V segment lost 4 bases, leaving 3 bases of the junction unmatched. CDR3 loop: CASSRQGDGANVLTF. The CDR3 DNA reads as TGTGCCAGCTCACGACAGGGTGATGGGGCCAACGTCCTGACTTTC.

The DNA for the CDR3 is TGCGCCAGCAGCTTGAAGCCCAATGAAAAACTGTTTTTT. Amino acids: CASSLKPNEKLFF. This rearrangement joins TRBV5-1 to TRBJ1-4; D remains unclear. CDR1 SGHRS and CDR2 YFSETQ come from the germline V gene. Trimming removed 1 base from V and 5 bases from J, with 6 bases in between. The CDR3 sequence is 13 residues long.

The chain carries TRBV9 and TRBJ2-1; D is possibly TRBD1 (5 bases). The CDR3 extends over 13 amino acids. The germline V gene has CDR1 SGDLS and CDR2 YYNGEE. V was pared by 4 bases and J by 3 bases, with 8 bases between. The CDR3 region has the DNA TGTGCCAGCAGCCCCGACAGCTACAATGAGCAGTTCTTC. This sequence encodes CASSPDSYNEQFF. Full variable domain (rest looked up from reference TRBV9 and TRBJ2-1): DSGVTQTPKHLITATGQRVTLRCSPRSGDLSVYWYQQSLDQGLQFLIQYYNGEERAKGNILERFSAQQFPDLHSELNLSSLELGDSALYFCASSPDSYNEQFFGPGTRLTVL.

This clone was seen just once. This chain connects TRBV5-1 to TRBJ2-1; D is undetermined. V lost 0 bases and J 5 bases, leaving 3 bases between the germline ends. Per the germline V gene, CDR1 is SGHRS and CDR2 is YFSETQ. The CDR3 covers 12 residues. Here the CDR3 DNA reads TGCGCCAGCAGCTTGGTCGACAATGAGCAGTTCTTC. Translated: CASSLVDNEQFF.

The chain carries TRBV5-1 and TRBJ2-5, with 8 nucleotides matching TRBD1. The CDR3 loop spans 13 amino acids. V lost 4 bases to trimming and J lost 5 bases; unmatched junction nucleotides: 4. The germline V gene has CDR1 SGHRS and CDR2 YFSETQ. CDR3 bases: TGCGCCAGCAGCAAGGGGACAGGCGAGACCCAGTACTTC. Its protein product is CASSKGTGETQYF.

The genes are TRBV9 and TRBJ2-5, with 7 positions matching TRBD2. After removal of 0 bases from V and 2 bases from J, the junction contained 7 bases not matched to a gene. Per the germline V gene, CDR1 is SGDLS and CDR2 is YYNGEE. The CDR3 covers 16 residues. The CDR3 reads CASSVGGLDVQETQYF. The CDR3 DNA is TGTGCCAGCAGCGTAGGAGGACTAGACGTTCAAGAGACCCAGTACTTC.